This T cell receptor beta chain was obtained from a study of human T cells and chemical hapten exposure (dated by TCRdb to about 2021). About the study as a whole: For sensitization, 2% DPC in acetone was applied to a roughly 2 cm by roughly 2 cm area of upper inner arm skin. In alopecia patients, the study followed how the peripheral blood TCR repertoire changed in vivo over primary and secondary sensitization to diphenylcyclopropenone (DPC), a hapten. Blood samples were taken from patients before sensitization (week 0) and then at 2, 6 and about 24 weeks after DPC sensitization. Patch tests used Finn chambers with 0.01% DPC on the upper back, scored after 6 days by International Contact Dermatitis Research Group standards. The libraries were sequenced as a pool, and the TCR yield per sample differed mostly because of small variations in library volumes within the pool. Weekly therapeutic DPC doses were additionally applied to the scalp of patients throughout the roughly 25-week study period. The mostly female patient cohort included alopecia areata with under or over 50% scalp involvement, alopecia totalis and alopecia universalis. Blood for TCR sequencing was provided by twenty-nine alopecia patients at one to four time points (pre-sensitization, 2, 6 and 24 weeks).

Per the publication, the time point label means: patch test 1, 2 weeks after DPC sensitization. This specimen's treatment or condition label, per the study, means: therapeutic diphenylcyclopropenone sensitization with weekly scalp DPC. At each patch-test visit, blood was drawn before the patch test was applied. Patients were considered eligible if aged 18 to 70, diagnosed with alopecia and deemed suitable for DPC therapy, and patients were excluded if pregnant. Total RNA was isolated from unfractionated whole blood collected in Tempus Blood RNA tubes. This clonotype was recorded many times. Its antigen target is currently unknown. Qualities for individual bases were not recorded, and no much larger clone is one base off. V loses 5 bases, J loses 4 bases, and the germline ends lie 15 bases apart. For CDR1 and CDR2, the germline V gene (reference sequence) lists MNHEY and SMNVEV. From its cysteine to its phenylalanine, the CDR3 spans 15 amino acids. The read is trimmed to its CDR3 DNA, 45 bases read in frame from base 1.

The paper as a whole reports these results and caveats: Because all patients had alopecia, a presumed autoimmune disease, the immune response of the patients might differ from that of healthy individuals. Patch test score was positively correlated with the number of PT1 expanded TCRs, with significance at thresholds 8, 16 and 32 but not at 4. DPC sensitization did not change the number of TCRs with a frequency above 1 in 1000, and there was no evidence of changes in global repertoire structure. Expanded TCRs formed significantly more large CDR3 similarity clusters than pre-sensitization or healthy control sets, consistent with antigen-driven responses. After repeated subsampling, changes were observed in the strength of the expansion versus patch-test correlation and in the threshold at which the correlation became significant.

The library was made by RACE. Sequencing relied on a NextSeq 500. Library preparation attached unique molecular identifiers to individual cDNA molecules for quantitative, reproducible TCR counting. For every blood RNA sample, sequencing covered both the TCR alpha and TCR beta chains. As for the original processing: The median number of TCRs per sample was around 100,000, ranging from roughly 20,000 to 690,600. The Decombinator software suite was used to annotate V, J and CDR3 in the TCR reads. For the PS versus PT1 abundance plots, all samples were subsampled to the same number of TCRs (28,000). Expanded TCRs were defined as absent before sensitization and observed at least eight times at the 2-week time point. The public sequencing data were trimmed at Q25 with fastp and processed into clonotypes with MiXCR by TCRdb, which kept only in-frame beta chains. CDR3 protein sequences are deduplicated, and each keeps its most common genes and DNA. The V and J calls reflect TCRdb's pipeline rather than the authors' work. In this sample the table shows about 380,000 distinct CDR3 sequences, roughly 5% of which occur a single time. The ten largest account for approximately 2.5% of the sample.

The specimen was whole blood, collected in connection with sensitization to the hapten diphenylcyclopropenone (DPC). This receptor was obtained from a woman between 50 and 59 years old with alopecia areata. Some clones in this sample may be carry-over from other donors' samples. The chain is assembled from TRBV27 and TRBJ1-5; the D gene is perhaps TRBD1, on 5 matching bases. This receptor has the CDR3 CASSITGNRNQPQHF. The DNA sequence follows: TGTGCCAGCAGTATCACAGGTAATCGAAATCAGCCCCAGCATTTT.